The 19 T cell receptor beta chains listed next were all sequenced from one sample in a study of blood T cell repertoires in COVID-19. Only in-frame clones appear in the TCRdb table, and some are missing; sequencing was by immunoSEQ multiplex PCR. The sample carries 55,000 to 70,000 clones, around 90% recorded once. Sequencing was done on a sample of peripheral blood. These receptors all stem from a human donor in a cohort sampled during active COVID-19.

The J gene is TRBJ1-2, the V gene TRBV28; D might be TRBD1 (6 bases). The CDR3 is 13 amino acids. CDR1 is MDHEN, CDR2 SYDVKM, per germline. V gave up 10 bases and J gave up 6 bases, with 18 bases separating them. Here the CDR3 reads CAILDRGGNGYTF. The CDR3 nucleotides read TGTGCCATCTTAGACAGAGGGGGTAATGGCTACACCTTC.

The chain links TRBV28 to TRBJ1-1; D possibly corresponds to TRBD1 (5 bases). Germline CDR1 is MDHEN and CDR2 is SYDVKM. The CDR3 is made up of 12 amino acids. V was clipped by 1 base and J by 7 bases, with 7 bases between them. The CDR3 sequence is CASSLFRDEAFF. DNA of the CDR3: TGTGCCAGCAGTTTATTCAGGGATGAAGCTTTCTTT.

The genes are TRBV11-2 and TRBJ2-2, with D uncertain. The V end lost 1 base, the J end lost 3 bases, and 9 bases lay between the germline ends. Germline V gives CDR1 SGHAT, CDR2 FQNNGV. CDR3 length: 15 residues. The CDR3 coding sequence is TGTGCCAGCAGCTTAGGATCAGGCGACACCGGGGAGCTGTTTTTT. Its protein is CASSLGSGDTGELFF.

The J gene is TRBJ2-1, the V gene TRBV25-1; 12 bases match TRBD2. The CDR3 sequence is 18 residues long. The ends lost 4 bases at V and 2 bases at J; junction bases unmatched: 9. From germline, CDR1 is MGHDK and CDR2 SYGVNS. The CDR3 loop reads CASSVNWASGRAYNEQFF. The CDR3 coding sequence is TGTGCCAGCAGTGTGAACTGGGCTAGCGGGAGGGCCTACAATGAGCAGTTCTTC.

This clone came up a few times. This chain links TRBV6-5 with TRBJ1-5; 8 nucleotides match TRBD1. The CDR3 runs to 15 residues. V was pared by 6 bases and J by 2 bases, with 6 bases of the junction left unmatched. CDR1 is MNHEY, CDR2 SVGAGI, per germline. CDR3 DNA: TGTGCCAGCAGGTCAGGGGGCTGGGGCAATCAGCCCCAGCATTTT. Translation: CASRSGGWGNQPQHF.

This rearrangement joins TRBV7-8 to TRBJ2-1, with D maybe TRBD2 (5 bases). Trimming removed 5 bases from V and 8 bases from J, with 19 bases in between. Germline V CDR1 and CDR2: SGHVS, FQNEAQ. This CDR3 is 15 amino acids long. Here the CDR3 reads CASSPKFHTGYEQFF. The CDR3 bases are TGTGCCAGCAGCCCAAAGTTTCACACGGGGTATGAGCAGTTCTTC.

The chain carries TRBV7-3 and TRBJ2-5; 10 bases match TRBD2. Germline CDR1 reads SGHTA; CDR2 reads FQGTGA. The CDR3 runs to 16 residues. Trimming removed 3 bases from V and 5 bases from J; junction bases left unmatched: 9. The CDR3 here is CASSFTGTSAGETQYF. Here the CDR3 DNA reads TGTGCCAGCAGCTTTACCGGGACTAGCGCTGGGGAGACCCAGTACTTC.

The V gene is TRBV7-5, the J gene TRBJ2-3; TRBD2 is taken as the D call from the table, unchecked against the DNA. TRBV7-5 is designated a pseudogene. The CDR3 has 17 amino acids. In DNA form, the CDR3 reads TGTGCCAGAAGCTCCCAAGTTCTGCGGGGGGGGACAGATACGCAGTATTTT. It is translated as CARSSQVLRGGTDTQYF.

This chain links TRBV5-1 with TRBJ2-5; TRBD1 is a possible D gene (6 bases). CDR1 SGHRS and CDR2 YFSETQ come from the germline V gene. The CDR3 contains 16 residues. Trimming took off 4 bases at V and 0 bases at J, with 16 bases between the two ends. The CDR3 sequence is CASSPRTDGYQETQYF. The CDR3 region has the DNA TGCGCCAGCAGCCCACGGACAGACGGGTACCAAGAGACCCAGTACTTC.

The CDR3 sequence: CASSEDVVTGGRRNQPQHF. The CDR3 bases are TGCGCCAGCAGTGAGGACGTAGTCACAGGGGGCCGGAGGAATCAGCCCCAGCATTTT. The chain joins TRBV10-1 to TRBJ1-5; TRBD1 agrees at 9 bases. V was pared by 2 bases and J by 4 bases, with 15 bases of the junction left unmatched. This CDR3 is 19 amino acids long. In germline, CDR1 is WNHNN, CDR2 SYGVQD (reference sequence).

This sequence joins TRBV9 and TRBJ2-6; TRBD1 agrees at 7 bases. V was clipped by 4 bases and J by 2 bases; unmatched bases: 15. This CDR3 comprises 19 residues. Germline assignment: CDR1 SGDLS and CDR2 YYNGEE. CDR3 loop: CASSLIPRGQAAGANVLTF. The CDR3 DNA reads as TGTGCCAGCAGCCTCATCCCCCGCGGACAGGCCGCTGGGGCCAACGTCCTGACTTTC.

The chain links TRBV1 to TRBJ2-3; TRBD2 is taken as the D call from the table, unchecked against the DNA. TRBV1 is a recognized pseudogene. The CDR3 covers 16 residues. The CDR3 DNA reads TGCACCAGCAGCCAAGTAAGTAGCGGGGGCGGATTTACGCAGTATTTT. This encodes CTSSQVSSGGGFTQYF.

This clone appeared a single time. The rearrangement links TRBV6-5 to TRBJ2-7; the D is unclear. From germline, CDR1 is MNHEY and CDR2 SVGAGI. Trimming took 6 bases from V and 9 from J, leaving 12 bases between them. This CDR3 region has 11 residues. CDR3 amino acids: CASSASSVQYF. The CDR3 DNA reads TGTGCCAGCAGCGCTAGTTCTGTGCAGTACTTC.

The chain carries TRBV6-2 or TRBV6-3 and TRBJ2-3, with 7 bases identical to TRBD2. The germline gives CDR1 MNHEY, CDR2 SVGEGT. The junction had 12 bases not matched to a gene; V was cut back by 4 bases and J by 5 bases. The length of the CDR3 is 16 residues. The CDR3 spells CASSFTQRGLRDTQYF. The CDR3 DNA sequence: TGTGCCAGCAGTTTCACCCAGCGGGGATTACGAGATACGCAGTATTTT.

The chain is built from TRBV9 and TRBJ2-2; D remains unclear. Germline-derived CDR1 and CDR2 are SGDLS and YYNGEE. The CDR3 runs to 13 residues. Trimming stripped 0 bases from V and 6 bases from J, with 6 bases between. The chain's CDR3 is CASSVAEAGELFF. For the CDR3, the DNA is TGTGCCAGCAGCGTAGCTGAGGCCGGGGAGCTGTTTTTT.

The gene calls are TRBV25-1 and TRBJ2-7; 13 positions match TRBD2. The CDR3 has 15 amino acids. The V gene's germline CDR1 is MGHDK and CDR2 SYGVNS. With 4 bases clipped from V and 6 bases from J, the junction kept 6 bases outside the gene matches. The CDR3 loop is CASSVGTSGDGEQYF. The CDR3 DNA reads TGTGCCAGCAGTGTCGGGACTAGCGGGGACGGCGAGCAGTACTTC.

This rearrangement joins TRBV28 to TRBJ2-7, with D tentatively TRBD2 (6 bases). CDR3 length equals 14 residues. Looked up from germline, CDR1 is MDHEN and CDR2 is SYDVKM. The ends were cut back, 10 bases at V and 4 bases at J, with 20 bases in the middle. CDR3 nucleotide sequence: TGTGCCATTCGCCGGGACTCGGTAGGATACGAGCAGTACTTC. Encoded protein: CAIRRDSVGYEQYF.

The chain combines TRBV6-6 with TRBJ2-1; 10 nucleotides line up with TRBD2. Germline-derived CDR1 and CDR2 are MNHNY and SVGAGI (reference sequence). Unmatched junction bases numbered 6, after V lost 2 bases and J lost 8 bases. The CDR3 is made up of 15 amino acids. The CDR3 region has the DNA TGTGCCAGCAGTTACGGGGCTAGCGGGAGCTATGAGCAGTTCTTC. Translated, it gives CASSYGASGSYEQFF.

This clone appeared a single time. CDR3 bases: TGCGCCAGCAGCAAGACAGGGACCGACAATGAGCAGTTCTTC. It specifies CASSKTGTDNEQFF. The J gene is TRBJ2-1, the V gene TRBV5-1; 7 bases fit TRBD1. The CDR3 consists of 14 residues. Per germline, CDR1 SGHRS and CDR2 YFSETQ. Germline trimming cut 4 bases from V and 5 bases from J; bases unmatched to any gene: 6.